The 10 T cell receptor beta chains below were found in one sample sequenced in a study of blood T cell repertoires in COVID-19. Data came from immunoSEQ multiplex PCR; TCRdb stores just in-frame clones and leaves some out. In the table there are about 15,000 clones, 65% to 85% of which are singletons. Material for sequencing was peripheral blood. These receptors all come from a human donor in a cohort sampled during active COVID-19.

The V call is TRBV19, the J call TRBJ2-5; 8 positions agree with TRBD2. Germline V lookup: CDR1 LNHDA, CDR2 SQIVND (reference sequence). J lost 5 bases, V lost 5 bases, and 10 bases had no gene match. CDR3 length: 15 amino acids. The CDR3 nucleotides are TGTGCCAGTAGTTCGGGGGGGAGCTTCAAGGAGACCCAGTACTTC. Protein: CASSSGGSFKETQYF.

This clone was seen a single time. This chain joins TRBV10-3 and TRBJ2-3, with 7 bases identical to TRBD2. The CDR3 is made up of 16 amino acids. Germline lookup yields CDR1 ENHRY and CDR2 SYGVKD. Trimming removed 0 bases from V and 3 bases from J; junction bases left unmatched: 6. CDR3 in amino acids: CAISESRISGTDTQYF. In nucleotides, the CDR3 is TGTGCCATCAGTGAGTCTCGGATTAGCGGGACAGATACGCAGTATTTT.

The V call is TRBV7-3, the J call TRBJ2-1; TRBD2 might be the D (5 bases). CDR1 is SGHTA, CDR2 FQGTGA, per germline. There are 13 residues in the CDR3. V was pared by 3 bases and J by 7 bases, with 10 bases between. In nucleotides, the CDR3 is TGTGCCAGCAGCTTTGAAAGGGAGAATGAGCAGTTCTTC. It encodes CASSFERENEQFF.

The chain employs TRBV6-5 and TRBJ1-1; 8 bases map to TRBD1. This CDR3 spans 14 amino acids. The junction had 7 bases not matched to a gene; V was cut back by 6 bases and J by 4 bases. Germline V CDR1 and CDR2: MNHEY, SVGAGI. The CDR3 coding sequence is TGTGCCAGCAGGGCAGGGGGCGGGGGCACTGAAGCTTTCTTT. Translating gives CASRAGGGGTEAFF.

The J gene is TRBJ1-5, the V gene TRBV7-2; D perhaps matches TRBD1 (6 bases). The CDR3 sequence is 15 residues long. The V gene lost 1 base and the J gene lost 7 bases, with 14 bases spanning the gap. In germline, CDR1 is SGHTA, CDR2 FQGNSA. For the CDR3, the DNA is TGTGCCAGCAGCTTAGAGGGACATTCGCGGCAGCCCCAGCATTTT. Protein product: CASSLEGHSRQPQHF.

The CDR3 bases are TGTGCCAGCAGCAAGCTTTCGACAGGGCGACCCTACGAGCAGTACTTC. As protein: CASSKLSTGRPYEQYF. The chain joins TRBV21-1 to TRBJ2-7; the table's D call of TRBD1 was not tested on the DNA. TRBV21-1 is listed as a pseudogene. CDR3 length: 16 amino acids.

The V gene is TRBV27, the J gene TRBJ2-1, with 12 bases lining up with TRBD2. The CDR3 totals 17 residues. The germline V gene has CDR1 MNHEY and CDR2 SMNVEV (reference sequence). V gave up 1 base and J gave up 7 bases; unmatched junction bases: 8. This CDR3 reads CASSLYLAGGPGNEQFF. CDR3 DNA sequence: TGTGCCAGCAGTTTATACCTAGCGGGAGGGCCGGGTAATGAGCAGTTCTTC.

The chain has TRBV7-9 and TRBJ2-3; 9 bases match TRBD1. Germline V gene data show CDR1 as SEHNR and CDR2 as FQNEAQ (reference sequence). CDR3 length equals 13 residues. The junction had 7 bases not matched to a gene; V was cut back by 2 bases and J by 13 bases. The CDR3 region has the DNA TGTGCCAGCAGCTTATCTTCAGGGACAGGGAAGTATTTT. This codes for CASSLSSGTGKYF.

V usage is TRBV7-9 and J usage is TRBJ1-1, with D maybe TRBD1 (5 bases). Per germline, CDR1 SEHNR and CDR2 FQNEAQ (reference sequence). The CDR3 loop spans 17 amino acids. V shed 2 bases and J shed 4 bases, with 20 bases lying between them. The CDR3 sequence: CASSLPSGRGPSTEAFF. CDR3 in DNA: TGTGCCAGCAGCTTACCATCGGGGAGGGGACCCTCCACTGAAGCTTTCTTT.

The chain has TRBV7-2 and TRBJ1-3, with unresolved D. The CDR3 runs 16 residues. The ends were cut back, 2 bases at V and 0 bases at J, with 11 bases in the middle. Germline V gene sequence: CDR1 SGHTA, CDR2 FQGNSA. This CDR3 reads CASSLRYSGSGNTIYF. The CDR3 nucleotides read TGTGCCAGCAGCTTAAGGTACAGCGGCTCTGGAAACACCATATATTTT.